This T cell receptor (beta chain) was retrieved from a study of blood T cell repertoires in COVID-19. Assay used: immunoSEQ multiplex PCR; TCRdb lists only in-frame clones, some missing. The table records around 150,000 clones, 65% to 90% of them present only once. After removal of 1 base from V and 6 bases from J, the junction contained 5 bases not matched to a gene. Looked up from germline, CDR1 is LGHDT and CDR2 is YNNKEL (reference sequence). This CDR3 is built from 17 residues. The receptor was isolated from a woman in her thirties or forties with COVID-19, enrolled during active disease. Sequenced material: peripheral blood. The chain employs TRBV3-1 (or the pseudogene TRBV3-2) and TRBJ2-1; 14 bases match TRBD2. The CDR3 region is CASSQGRTSGRFNEQFF. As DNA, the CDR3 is TGTGCCAGCAGCCAAGGCCGGACTAGCGGGAGGTTCAATGAGCAGTTCTTC.